One sample yielded the 31 T cell receptor beta chains listed below, sequenced in a study of OX40 agonist ivuxolimab in advanced cancers. The data were produced by immunoSEQ multiplex PCR, yet TCRdb's version contains in-frame clones alone and is incomplete. Of approximately 100,000 clones listed, approximately 90% are singletons. The material was CD4+ or CD8+ T cells sorted from blood, obtained in a trial of the OX40 agonist ivuxolimab. The receptors were sampled from an adult with an advanced solid tumor such as melanoma, head and neck, liver or kidney cancer.

To note about this clone: The same CDR3 can be traced to other DNA sequences in this sample. The chain carries TRBV7-8 and TRBJ1-1, with D unresolved. The CDR3 has 13 residues. The germline V gene has CDR1 SGHVS and CDR2 FQNEAQ. V was pared by 1 base and J by 1 base, with 4 bases between. Here the CDR3 reads CASSLEGNTEAFF. The CDR3 DNA is TGTGCCAGCAGCTTAGAGGGGAACACTGAAGCTTTCTTT.

The chain uses TRBV7-9 and TRBJ2-2; D call uncertain. The ends were cut back, 7 bases at V and 2 bases at J, with 11 bases in the middle. Germline values: CDR1 SEHNR, CDR2 FQNEAQ (reference sequence). The CDR3 consists of 14 residues. CDR3 loop: CASTPPVNTGELFF. The CDR3 coding sequence is TGTGCCAGCACCCCCCCGGTTAACACCGGGGAGCTGTTTTTT. Together with reference TRBV7-9 and TRBJ2-2, the CDR3 gives the full variable domain: DTGVSQNPRHKITKRGQNVTFRCDPISEHNRLYWYRQTLGQGPEFLTYFQNEAQLEKSRLLSDRFSAERPKGSFSTLEIQRTEQGDSAMYLCASTPPVNTGELFFGEGSRLTVL.

V and J are TRBV7-9 and TRBJ1-5; no definite D call. The CDR3 spans 15 residues. The V end lost 5 bases, the J end lost 4 bases, and 15 bases lay between the germline ends. Germline V gives CDR1 SEHNR, CDR2 FQNEAQ (reference sequence). As DNA, the CDR3 is TGTGCCAGCAGCCCATTACCCCCCACAAATCAGCCCCAGCATTTT. Amino acid sequence: CASSPLPPTNQPQHF.

The chain combines TRBV4-3 with TRBJ2-2; TRBD1 matches 11 bases. The junction had 1 base not matched to a gene; V was cut back by 1 base and J by 3 bases. Germline V gene data show CDR1 as LGHNA and CDR2 as YSLEER. The CDR3 loop spans 16 amino acids. CDR3 residues: CASSQGTGGHTGELFF. DNA of the CDR3: TGCGCCAGCAGCCAAGGGACAGGGGGCCACACCGGGGAGCTGTTTTTT.

The rearrangement uses TRBV7-8 and TRBJ1-2, with 9 nucleotides matching TRBD1. CDR1 and CDR2 from the germline V gene are SGHVS and FQNEAQ. The CDR3 runs to 14 residues. The junction had 7 bases not matched to a gene; V was cut back by 4 bases and J by 7 bases. The CDR3: CASSWDREKGGYTF. Here the CDR3 DNA reads TGTGCCAGCAGCTGGGACAGGGAGAAGGGTGGCTACACCTTC.

This clone came up once. The chain uses TRBV28 and TRBJ2-7; D is ambiguous. The CDR3 is made up of 16 amino acids. Germline-derived CDR1 and CDR2 are MDHEN and SYDVKM. Trimming stripped 2 bases from V and 6 bases from J, with 20 bases between. CDR3 DNA sequence: TGTGCCAGCAGTTTAGCCAGCCAAGTCCCCCTACGCGAGCAGTACTTC. Translated: CASSLASQVPLREQYF.

The J gene is TRBJ1-2, the V gene TRBV7-2, with D unclear. Trimming took off 3 bases at V and 7 bases at J, with 6 bases between the two ends. CDR1 is SGHTA and CDR2 is FQGNSA in the germline V gene. This CDR3 contains 11 residues. CDR3 bases: TGTGCCAGCAGCTTTGACACTGGCTACACCTTC. It is translated as CASSFDTGYTF. Drawing the rest from reference TRBV7-2 and TRBJ1-2, the complete variable domain is GAGVSQSPSNKVTEKGKDVELRCDPISGHTALYWYRQSLGQGLEFLIYFQGNSAPDKSGLPSDRFSAERTGGSVSTLTIQRTQQEDSAVYLCASSFDTGYTFGSGTRLTVV.

This clone is a singleton in its sample. V and J are TRBV5-1 and TRBJ2-7; D uncertain. The CDR3 is 15 amino acids. Trimming removed 0 bases from V and 1 base from J, with 11 bases in between. Per the germline V gene, CDR1 is SGHRS and CDR2 is YFSETQ. CDR3 in amino acids: CASSLGGIKSYEQYF. CDR3 in DNA: TGCGCCAGCAGCTTGGGTGGAATTAAATCCTACGAGCAGTACTTC.

CDR3: CASGAPQETQYF. The CDR3 DNA reads TGTGCCAGCGGAGCCCCCCAAGAGACCCAGTACTTC. The rearrangement joins TRBV2 to TRBJ2-5; D unresolved. Germline values: CDR1 SNHLY, CDR2 FYNNEI. This CDR3 is 12 amino acids long. V lost 8 bases and J 1 base, leaving 8 bases between the germline ends. The full variable domain, with the rest looked up from reference TRBV2 and TRBJ2-5, is EPEVTQTPSHQVTQMGQEVILRCVPISNHLYFYWYRQILGQKVEFLVSFYNNEISEKSEIFDDQFSVERPDGSNFTLKIRSTKLEDSAMYFCASGAPQETQYFGPGTRLLVL.

The chain is built from TRBV15 and TRBJ2-7; D not certain. Germline lookup yields CDR1 LNHNV and CDR2 YYDKDF (reference sequence). The length of the CDR3 is 15 residues. Trimming removed 4 bases from V and 0 bases from J, with 13 bases in between. CDR3 protein: CATSTLRAFSYEQYF. CDR3 nucleotides: TGTGCCACCAGCACTCTCCGGGCCTTCTCCTACGAGCAGTACTTC. Drawing the rest from reference TRBV15 and TRBJ2-7, the complete variable domain is DAMVIQNPRYQVTQFGKPVTLSCSQTLNHNVMYWYQQKSSQAPKLLFHYYDKDFNNEADTPDNFQSRRPNTSFCFLDIRSPGLGDTAMYLCATSTLRAFSYEQYFGPGTRLTVT.

The J gene is TRBJ1-5, the V gene TRBV7-9; tentative D call: TRBD1 (6 bases). This CDR3 comprises 14 residues. Germline loops: CDR1 SEHNR, CDR2 FQNEAQ (reference sequence). The V and J ends lost 2 bases and 4 bases respectively, with 9 bases between them. CDR3 protein: CASSLKGENQPQHF. In nucleotides, the CDR3 is TGTGCCAGCAGCTTAAAGGGGGAGAATCAGCCCCAGCATTTT. Combining the CDR3 with reference TRBV7-9 and TRBJ1-5 gives the whole variable domain DTGVSQNPRHKITKRGQNVTFRCDPISEHNRLYWYRQTLGQGPEFLTYFQNEAQLEKSRLLSDRFSAERPKGSFSTLEIQRTEQGDSAMYLCASSLKGENQPQHFGDGTRLSIL.

This rearrangement joins TRBV13 to TRBJ2-3; the match to TRBD2 covers 12 bases. In germline, CDR1 is PRHDT, CDR2 FYEKMQ (reference sequence). The CDR3 has 20 residues. Trimming at V came to 5 bases and at J to 4 bases, leaving 19 bases not matched to a gene. CDR3 protein: CASSQGTAGLAGSLPDTQYF. The CDR3 DNA reads TGTGCCAGCAGCCAAGGGACAGCGGGACTAGCGGGCTCTCTCCCAGATACGCAGTATTTT.

The rearrangement joins TRBV12-5 to TRBJ2-3; the D is unclear. The CDR3 has 13 residues. Germline V gives CDR1 LGHNT, CDR2 FRNRAP. Trimming left V 1 base short and J 2 bases short, with 4 bases between. CDR3 sequence (DNA): TGTGCTAGTGGTTTGGCGACCACAGATACGCAGTATTTT. It specifies CASGLATTDTQYF.

The chain has TRBV18 and TRBJ1-5, with 7 bases lining up with TRBD1. The CDR3 is 17 amino acids. V dropped 1 base and J dropped 4; count of bases not matched to a gene: 10. Per the germline V gene, CDR1 is KGHSH and CDR2 is LQKENI. The CDR3 region is CASSPLSLQGRNQPQHF. As DNA, the CDR3 is TGTGCCAGCTCACCACTAAGTTTACAGGGGAGAAATCAGCCCCAGCATTTT.

V gene TRBV5-6 combines with J gene TRBJ2-1, with D unclear. This CDR3 has 15 amino acids. Germline CDR1 SGHDT, CDR2 YYEEEE. V lost 4 bases and J lost 0, with 11 bases in between. The CDR3 bases are TGTGCCAGCAGCAAAGACTTTAGCTCCTACAATGAGCAGTTCTTC. Amino acid sequence: CASSKDFSSYNEQFF.

This clone came up once. The J gene is TRBJ2-7, the V gene TRBV9; D may be TRBD2 (6 bases). CDR1 SGDLS and CDR2 YYNGEE come from the germline V gene. This CDR3 is built from 12 residues. V was clipped by 4 bases and J by 7 bases, with 12 bases between them. The CDR3 region is CASSYLGGEQYF. CDR3 DNA sequence: TGTGCCAGCAGCTACCTTGGGGGGGAGCAGTACTTC.

The V gene is TRBV27, the J gene TRBJ1-5; unclear D gene. Germline V gene lookup returns CDR1 MNHEY and CDR2 SMNVEV (reference sequence). CDR3 length: 15 residues. With 1 base removed from V and 7 bases from J, the gap between germline ends came to 14 bases. The chain's CDR3 is CASSLLYPPAQPQHF. The CDR3 DNA reads TGTGCCAGCAGTTTATTGTACCCTCCCGCACAGCCCCAGCATTTT.

The V gene is TRBV10-3, the J gene TRBJ1-6; D is undetermined. Germline V CDR1 and CDR2: ENHRY, SYGVKD. This CDR3 is built from 13 residues. Trimming removed 6 bases at V and 7 bases at J, with 10 bases between. CDR3 bases: TGTGCCATCAGACCTTCCAGGAATTCACCCCTCCACTTT. Translated, it gives CAIRPSRNSPLHF.

The CDR3, as DNA: TGTGCCAGCAGCTTAGTTGGGGCCTCGGCTTCCTACGAGCAGTACTTC. It specifies CASSLVGASASYEQYF. J is TRBJ2-7 and V is TRBV7-2; D might be TRBD1 (5 bases). The V gene's germline CDR1 is SGHTA and CDR2 FQGNSA. V gave up 1 base and J gave up 1 base, with 14 bases separating them. The CDR3 has 16 amino acids. The entire variable domain, with the rest obtained from reference TRBV7-2 and TRBJ2-7, is as follows: GAGVSQSPSNKVTEKGKDVELRCDPISGHTALYWYRQSLGQGLEFLIYFQGNSAPDKSGLPSDRFSAERTGGSVSTLTIQRTQQEDSAVYLCASSLVGASASYEQYFGPGTRLTVT.

This chain joins TRBV5-1 and TRBJ2-1, with TRBD2 matching over 12 bases. V dropped 0 bases and J dropped 4; count of bases not matched to a gene: 5. Per germline, CDR1 SGHRS and CDR2 YFSETQ. This CDR3 spans 17 amino acids. The CDR3 sequence: CASSLGTLAGGYNEQFF. DNA of the CDR3: TGCGCCAGCAGCTTGGGAACACTAGCGGGGGGATACAATGAGCAGTTCTTC.

The chain recombines TRBV7-9 with TRBJ2-1; TRBD1 is a possible D gene (5 bases). Between the trimmed V and J ends, which lost 10 bases and 2 bases, there was a span of 15 bases. This CDR3 contains 14 residues. CDR1 and CDR2 from the germline V gene are SEHNR and FQNEAQ (reference sequence). CDR3 protein: CATTGAGPYNEQFF. CDR3 nucleotide sequence: TGTGCCACTACTGGGGCAGGTCCCTACAATGAGCAGTTCTTC.

The V call is TRBV5-1, the J call TRBJ2-1; TRBD2 agrees at 11 bases. Germline V gene lookup returns CDR1 SGHRS and CDR2 YFSETQ. The V gene end was trimmed by 4 bases and the J gene end by 5 bases; junction bases not matched to a gene: 11. CDR3 length: 17 residues. The CDR3 sequence: CASSRGTSGTINNEQFF. CDR3 in DNA: TGCGCCAGCAGCAGGGGGACTAGCGGTACAATTAACAATGAGCAGTTCTTC.

This chain joins TRBV4-1 and TRBJ1-2; D remains unclear. V lost 1 base and J 5 bases, leaving 11 bases between the germline ends. This CDR3 region has 14 residues. Germline CDR1 MGHRA, CDR2 YSYEKL. CDR3 amino acids: CASSQGWAGYGYTF. CDR3 in DNA: TGCGCCAGCAGCCAAGGGTGGGCAGGTTATGGCTACACCTTC.

The V and J genes are TRBV5-1 and TRBJ2-1; no firm D call. The CDR3 loop spans 18 amino acids. Trimming left V 0 bases short and J 0 bases short, with 16 bases between. CDR1 is SGHRS and CDR2 is YFSETQ in the germline V gene. The CDR3 spells CASSLAGLAKSSYNEQFF. The CDR3 DNA reads TGCGCCAGCAGCTTGGCCGGCTTAGCAAAGAGCTCCTACAATGAGCAGTTCTTC. Full variable domain (rest looked up from reference TRBV5-1 and TRBJ2-1): KAGVTQTPRYLIKTRGQQVTLSCSPISGHRSVSWYQQTPGQGLQFLFEYFSETQRNKGNFPGRFSGRQFSNSRSEMNVSTLELGDSALYLCASSLAGLAKSSYNEQFFGPGTRLTVL.

The CDR3 coding sequence is TGTGCCAGCAGCGTAGTTGTTGGGGGGAATGAGCAGTTCTTC. As protein: CASSVVVGGNEQFF. The rearrangement joins TRBV9 to TRBJ2-1; TRBD2 might be the D (6 bases). This CDR3 comprises 14 residues. Germline values: CDR1 SGDLS, CDR2 YYNGEE. Trimming stripped 0 bases from V and 7 bases from J, with 11 bases between.

The rearrangement links TRBV7-2 to TRBJ2-7, with TRBD1 matching over 9 bases. From germline, CDR1 is SGHTA and CDR2 FQGNSA. V shed 5 bases and J 2 bases; nucleotides not matched to a gene: 4. The CDR3 is made up of 14 amino acids. This chain's CDR3 is CASSRGQGPYEQYF. The CDR3 bases are TGTGCCAGCAGCCGGGGACAGGGCCCCTACGAGCAGTACTTC.

The V and J genes are TRBV13 and TRBJ2-6, with a tentative D call TRBD2 (5 bases). V shed 5 bases and J shed 0 bases, with 8 bases lying between them. The CDR3 loop spans 15 amino acids. Germline V gives CDR1 PRHDT, CDR2 FYEKMQ (reference sequence). As DNA, the CDR3 is TGTGCCAGCAGCCCCGCGGGCTCTGGGGCCAACGTCCTGACTTTC. This sequence encodes CASSPAGSGANVLTF.

DNA of the CDR3: TGTGCCAGCAGTGTCCTCGGTCCCGGCTCAGAGACCCAGTACTTC. It translates to CASSVLGPGSETQYF. V usage is TRBV6-4 and J usage is TRBJ2-5, with no clear D. Germline lookup yields CDR1 MRHNA and CDR2 SNTAGT. V lost 4 bases, J lost 4 bases, and 16 bases lay in between. The CDR3 length is 15 residues.

The rearrangement links TRBV10-2 to TRBJ1-3; TRBD1 aligns across 7 bases. Germline V CDR1 and CDR2: WSHSY, SAAADI. The CDR3 length is 15 residues. With V trimmed by 6 bases and J by 4 bases, 9 bases remained unmatched. The CDR3 spells CASRDRVVIGNTIYF. The CDR3 nucleotides read TGCGCCAGCAGAGACAGGGTGGTCATCGGAAACACCATATATTTT.

This chain links TRBV6-6 with TRBJ1-1; D remains unclear. V was shortened by 0 bases and J by 3 bases, with 8 bases between the two germline ends. Germline V CDR1 and CDR2: MNHNY, SVGAGI (reference sequence). The CDR3 loop spans 14 amino acids. CDR3 sequence: CASSYSGSDTEAFF. The CDR3 DNA is TGTGCCAGCAGTTACTCGGGGTCAGACACTGAAGCTTTCTTT.

The genes are TRBV7-2 and TRBJ1-1; perhaps TRBD1 as D (6 bases). Trimming shortened V by 7 bases and J by 4 bases, and 16 bases separated the two germline ends. The CDR3 is made up of 14 amino acids. Germline CDR1 and CDR2: SGHTA and FQGNSA. CDR3 sequence (DNA): TGTGCCAGCACTAGACGGACAGTGGGCACTGAAGCTTTCTTT. It yields the protein CASTRRTVGTEAFF.